One T cell receptor (beta chain) is described in this entry. This entry is derived from a study of shared clonotypes between healthy human individuals. Turning to the study itself: Donors, aged 18 to 49, were a couple of women and three men.

The repertoire was sequenced with immunoSEQ multiplex PCR; TCRdb's copy has only in-frame clones and lacks some. The table shows approximately 940,000 clones, with over 60% occurring only once. Trimming left V 0 bases short and J 1 base short, with 10 bases between. The CDR3 has 14 amino acids. Germline V lookup: CDR1 GTSNPN, CDR2 SVGIG (reference sequence). V is TRBV30 and J is TRBJ2-7, with no clear D. Sequenced: memory CD4+ T cells sorted from blood. Subset of the sample: CD45RA-negative fraction. This TCR derives from a man between 18 and 29 years old in good health. The CDR3 reads CAWSVELQSYEQYF. The CDR3, as DNA: TGTGCCTGGAGTGTAGAGTTGCAGTCCTACGAGCAGTACTTC. Based on the CDR3 plus reference TRBV30 and TRBJ2-7, the full variable domain is SQTIHQWPATLVQPVGSPLSLECTVEGTSNPNLYWYRQAAGRGLQLLFYSVGIGQISSEVPQNLSASRPQDRQFILSSKKLLLSDSGFYLCAWSVELQSYEQYFGPGTRLTVT.